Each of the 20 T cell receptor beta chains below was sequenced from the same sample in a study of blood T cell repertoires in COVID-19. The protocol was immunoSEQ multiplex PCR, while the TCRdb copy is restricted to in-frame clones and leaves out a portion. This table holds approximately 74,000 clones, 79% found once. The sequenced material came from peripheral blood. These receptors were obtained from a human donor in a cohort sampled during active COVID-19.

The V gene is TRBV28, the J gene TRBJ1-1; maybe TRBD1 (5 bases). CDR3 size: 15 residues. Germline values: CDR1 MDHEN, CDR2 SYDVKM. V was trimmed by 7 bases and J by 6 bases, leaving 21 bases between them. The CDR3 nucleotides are TGTGCCAGCACCCCTGGCGGGGCGAGAGCGGCTGAAGCTTTCTTT. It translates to CASTPGGARAAEAFF. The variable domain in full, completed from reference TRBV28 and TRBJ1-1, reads DVKVTQSSRYLVKRTGEKVFLECVQDMDHENMFWYRQDPGLGLRLIYFSYDVKMKEKGDIPEGYSVSREKKERFSLILESASTNQTSMYLCASTPGGARAAEAFFGQGTRLTVV.

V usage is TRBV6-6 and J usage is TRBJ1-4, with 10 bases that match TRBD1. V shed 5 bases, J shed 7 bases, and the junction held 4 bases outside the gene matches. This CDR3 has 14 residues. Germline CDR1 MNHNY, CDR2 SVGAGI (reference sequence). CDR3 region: CASSTGTGAEKLFF. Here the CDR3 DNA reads TGTGCCAGCAGTACCGGGACAGGGGCTGAAAAACTGTTTTTT.

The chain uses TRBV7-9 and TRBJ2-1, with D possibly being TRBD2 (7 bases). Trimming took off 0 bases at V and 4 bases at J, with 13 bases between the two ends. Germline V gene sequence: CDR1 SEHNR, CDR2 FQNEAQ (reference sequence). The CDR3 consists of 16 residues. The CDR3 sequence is CASSLAVGGPYNEQFF. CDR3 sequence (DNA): TGTGCCAGCAGCTTAGCGGTGGGGGGGCCGTACAATGAGCAGTTCTTC.

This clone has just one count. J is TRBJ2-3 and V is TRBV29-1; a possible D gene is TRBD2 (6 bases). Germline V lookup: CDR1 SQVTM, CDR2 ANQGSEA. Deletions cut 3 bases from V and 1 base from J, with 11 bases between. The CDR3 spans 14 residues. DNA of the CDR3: TGCAGCGTTGAGCGGGGATTCGGCACAGATACGCAGTATTTT. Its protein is CSVERGFGTDTQYF.

Written as DNA, the CDR3 is TGTGCCAGCAGTGTCGACAGGCGGCCCCATAATTCACCCCTCCACTTT. It translates to CASSVDRRPHNSPLHF. The rearrangement links TRBV28 to TRBJ1-6; TRBD1 is a possible D gene (6 bases). CDR1 and CDR2 from the germline V gene are MDHEN and SYDVKM. CDR3 size: 16 residues. Trimming shortened V by 5 bases and J by 5 bases, and 16 bases separated the two germline ends.

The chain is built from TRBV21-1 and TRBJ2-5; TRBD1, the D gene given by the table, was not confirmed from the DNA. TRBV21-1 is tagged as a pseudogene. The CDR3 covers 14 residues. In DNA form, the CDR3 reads TGTGCCAGCACGGGACAGAGCAAACAAGAGACCCAGTACTTC. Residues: CASTGQSKQETQYF.

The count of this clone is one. The CDR3 spells CATSVQRGSSYEQYF. DNA of the CDR3: TGTGCCACCAGTGTTCAGCGGGGGAGCTCCTACGAGCAGTACTTC. J is TRBJ2-7 and V is TRBV24-1, with 8 bases fitting TRBD2. The V gene's germline CDR1 is KGHDR and CDR2 SFDVKD. The CDR3 has 15 residues. Trimming removed 5 bases from V and 0 bases from J; junction bases left unmatched: 5.

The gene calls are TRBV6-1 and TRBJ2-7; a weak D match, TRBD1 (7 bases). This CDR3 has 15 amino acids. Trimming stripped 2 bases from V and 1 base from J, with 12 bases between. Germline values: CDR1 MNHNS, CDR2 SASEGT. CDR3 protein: CASSETRDRSYEQYF. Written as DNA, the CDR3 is TGTGCCAGCAGTGAAACGCGGGACAGATCCTACGAGCAGTACTTC.

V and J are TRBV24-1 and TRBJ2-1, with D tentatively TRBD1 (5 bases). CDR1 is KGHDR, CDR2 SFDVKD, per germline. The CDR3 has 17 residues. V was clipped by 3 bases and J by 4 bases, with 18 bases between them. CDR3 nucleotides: TGTGCCACCAGTGATATTTCCAGGGTGGGTGGTTACAATGAGCAGTTCTTC. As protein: CATSDISRVGGYNEQFF.

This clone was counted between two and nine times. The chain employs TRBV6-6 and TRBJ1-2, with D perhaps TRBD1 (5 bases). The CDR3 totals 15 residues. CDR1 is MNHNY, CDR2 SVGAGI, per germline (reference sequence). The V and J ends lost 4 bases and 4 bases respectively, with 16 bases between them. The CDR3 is CASSLRGESTYGYTF. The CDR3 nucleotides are TGTGCCAGCAGTTTGCGGGGGGAATCGACCTATGGCTACACCTTC.

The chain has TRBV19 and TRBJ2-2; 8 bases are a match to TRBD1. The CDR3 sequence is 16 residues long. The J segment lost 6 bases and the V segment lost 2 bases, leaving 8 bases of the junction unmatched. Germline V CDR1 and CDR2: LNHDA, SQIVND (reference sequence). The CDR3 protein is CASSIQGARIAGELFF. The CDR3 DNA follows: TGTGCCAGTAGTATACAGGGGGCGCGAATAGCCGGGGAGCTGTTTTTT.

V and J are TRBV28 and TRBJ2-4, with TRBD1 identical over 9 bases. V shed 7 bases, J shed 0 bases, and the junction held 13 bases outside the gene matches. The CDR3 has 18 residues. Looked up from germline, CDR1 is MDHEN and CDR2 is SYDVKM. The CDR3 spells CASIRTGDFGLAKNIQYF. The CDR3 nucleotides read TGTGCCAGCATTCGGACAGGGGACTTTGGACTAGCCAAAAACATTCAGTACTTC.

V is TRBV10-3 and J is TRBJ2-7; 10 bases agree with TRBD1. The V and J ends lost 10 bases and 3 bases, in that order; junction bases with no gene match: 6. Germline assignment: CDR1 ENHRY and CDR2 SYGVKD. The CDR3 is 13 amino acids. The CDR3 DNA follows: TGTGCCACCACCGGGACAGGGGTCTACGAGCAGTACTTC. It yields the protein CATTGTGVYEQYF.

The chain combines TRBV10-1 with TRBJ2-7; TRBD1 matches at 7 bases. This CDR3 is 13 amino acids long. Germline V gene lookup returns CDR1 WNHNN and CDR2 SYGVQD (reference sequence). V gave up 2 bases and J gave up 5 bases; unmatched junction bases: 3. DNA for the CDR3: TGCGCCAGCAGTGAGGACAGGGATGACGAGCAGTACTTC. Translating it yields CASSEDRDDEQYF.

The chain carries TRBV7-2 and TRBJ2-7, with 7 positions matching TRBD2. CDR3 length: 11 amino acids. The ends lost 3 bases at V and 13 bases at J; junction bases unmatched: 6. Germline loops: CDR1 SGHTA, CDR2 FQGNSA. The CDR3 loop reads CASSLGRDSYF. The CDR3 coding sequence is TGTGCCAGCAGCTTGGGGAGGGACTCCTACTTC.

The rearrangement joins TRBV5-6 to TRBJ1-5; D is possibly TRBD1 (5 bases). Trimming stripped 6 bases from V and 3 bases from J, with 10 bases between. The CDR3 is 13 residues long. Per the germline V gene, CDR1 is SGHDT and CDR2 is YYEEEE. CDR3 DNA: TGTGCCAGCACCCAGGGCGTCAATCAGCCCCAGCATTTT. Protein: CASTQGVNQPQHF.

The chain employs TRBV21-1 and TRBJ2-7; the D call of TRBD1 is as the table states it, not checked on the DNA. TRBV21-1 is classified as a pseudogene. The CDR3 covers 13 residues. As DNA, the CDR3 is TGTGCCGAAGGATGGGACAGGGCTGAAGAGCAGTACTTC. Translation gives CAEGWDRAEEQYF.

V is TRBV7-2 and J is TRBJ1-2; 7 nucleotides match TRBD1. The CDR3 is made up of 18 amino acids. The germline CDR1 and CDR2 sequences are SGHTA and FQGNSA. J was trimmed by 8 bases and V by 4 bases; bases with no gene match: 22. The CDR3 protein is CASSSWGQRVQFTRGYTF. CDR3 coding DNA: TGTGCCAGCAGCTCGTGGGGACAGAGGGTTCAGTTTACGAGAGGCTACACCTTC. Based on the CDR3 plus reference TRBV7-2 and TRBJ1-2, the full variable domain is GAGVSQSPSNKVTEKGKDVELRCDPISGHTALYWYRQSLGQGLEFLIYFQGNSAPDKSGLPSDRFSAERTGGSVSTLTIQRTQQEDSAVYLCASSSWGQRVQFTRGYTFGSGTRLTVV.

CDR3 sequence reads: CASSTGVDTQYF. The CDR3 DNA follows: TGTGCCAGTAGTACGGGAGTTGATACGCAGTATTTT. V is TRBV19 and J is TRBJ2-3; possibly TRBD2 for D (6 bases). Between the trimmed V and J ends, which lost 4 bases and 6 bases, there was a span of 8 bases. The CDR3 has 12 amino acids. CDR1 and CDR2 (germline): LNHDA, SQIVND (reference sequence).

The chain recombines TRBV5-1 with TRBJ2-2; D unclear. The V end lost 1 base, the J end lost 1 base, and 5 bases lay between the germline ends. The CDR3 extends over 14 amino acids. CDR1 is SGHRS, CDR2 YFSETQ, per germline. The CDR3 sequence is CASSLKQNTGELFF. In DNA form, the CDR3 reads TGCGCCAGCAGCTTGAAGCAGAACACCGGGGAGCTGTTTTTT.